The sequence of this TCR beta chain was determined in a study of OX40 agonist ivuxolimab in advanced cancers. Unmatched junction bases numbered 9, after V lost 3 bases and J lost 5 bases. The germline CDR1 and CDR2 sequences are MNHGY and SVAAGI. The CDR3 loop spans 15 amino acids. TCRdb's table, derived via immunoSEQ multiplex PCR, lists solely in-frame clones and lacks some. The table records about 98,000 clones, about nine tenths of them present only once. The chain links TRBV6-9 to TRBJ1-2; 7 nucleotides match TRBD1. The sequencing used CD4+ or CD8+ T cells sorted from blood, collected in a trial of the OX40 agonist ivuxolimab. The clonotype comes from an adult with an advanced solid tumor such as melanoma, head and neck, liver or kidney cancer. The CDR3 DNA reads TGTGCCAGCAGTTACTCGGGCAGGGGGGGTTATGGCTACACCTTC. It codes for CASSYSGRGGYGYTF.